This TCR beta chain was identified during a study of post-analysis software for immune sequencing data (dated by TCRdb to between 2015 and 2016). In the study overall: Recorded disease courses included relapsing-remitting, secondary progressive and progressive-relapsing multiple sclerosis, with some patients lacking subtype annotation. A subset of samples was prepared in parallel using single-end sample barcoding, then pooled and co-amplified after Illumina adapter ligation. The multiple sclerosis patient repertoires were compared with about a dozen previously published healthy control repertoires from donors aged about 6 to 28 years. Overall results and qualifications from the work: Compared with controls, multiple sclerosis patients had significantly lower normalized Chao1 diversity, a finding suggesting substantial peripheral T-cell clonal expansion. Direct clustering with F measure revealed strong co-clustering of samples prepared in the same batch, which led to a batch-effect correction. The multiple sclerosis patient group was slightly younger than the control group.

To demonstrate the VDJtools post-analysis software, TCR beta repertoires were profiled from the peripheral blood of about 13 young patients with multiple sclerosis. The multiple sclerosis patients were children and adolescents ranging in age from roughly 6 to 15 years. About this clonotype itself: It lacks a known antigen. Base qualities are missing; no much larger clone stands one base away.

The library was generated by PCR. The reads were generated on an Illumina HiSeq 2500. To reduce PCR and sequencing biases, unique molecular identifiers were incorporated into the TCR beta cDNA libraries. Roughly 0.5 million cDNA molecules were obtained per 1 to 10 million input T cells, so each molecule approximated one T cell. The patient libraries were prepared and sequenced using the same protocol as the earlier healthy control dataset. Within a given batch, samples were prepared together, multiplexed and sequenced on the same HiSeq lane. For the original study's pipeline: MIGEC handled the raw barcoded reads, throwing out single-read molecular identifier groups before consensus assembly and CDR3 extraction. VDJtools was used for post-analysis of the clonotype tables, and diversity was normalized by down-sampling every dataset to the size of the smallest sample. Repertoire overlap clustering matched CDR3 amino acid but not nucleotide sequences to correct batch-related cross-sample contamination. TCRdb reanalyzed the raw reads on its own, using fastp at Q25 for trimming and MiXCR for clone calling, and kept in-frame beta chains. When rows share a CDR3 protein, they turn into one entry using the most common DNA and genes. Here the V and J calls rest on TCRdb's processing, not on the authors' analysis. For this sample there are approximately 690,000 distinct CDR3 sequences; more than 50% appear just once. Together, the top ten hold around 11% of the sample.

The material sequenced was blood. This sequence was found in a girl aged 2-10 years with multiple sclerosis.

The sequenced DNA is TGTGCCAGCAGTGAAGCGGGGCCCCAGCATTTT. Translation gives CASSEAGPQHF. This chain is built from TRBV6-1 and TRBJ1-5; no D gene can be assigned with confidence. Per the germline V gene, MNHNS is the CDR1 and SASEGT is the CDR2. Trimming costs V 0 bases and J 9 bases, and their ends lie 3 bases apart. The CDR3 contains 11 residues, cysteine and phenylalanine counted. Only the CDR3 DNA stays, 33 bases, in frame from base 1.